The 14 T cell receptor beta chains presented below share a single source sample, sequenced in a study of glioma-infiltrating T cells after dendritic cell vaccination. Assay used: immunoSEQ multiplex PCR; TCRdb lists only in-frame clones, some missing. The sample lists tens of thousands of clones, 70% to 90% seen once, with roughly 3.1% in the top ten. The sequencing here drew on blood, taken before dendritic cell vaccination. The receptors were gathered from a human donor with glioblastoma.

The chain links TRBV6-6 to TRBJ2-7, with 9 bases identical to TRBD2. The CDR3 runs to 15 residues. Germline trimming cut 8 bases from V and 2 bases from J; bases unmatched to any gene: 10. Germline-derived CDR1 and CDR2 are MNHNY and SVGAGI (reference sequence). CDR3 region: CASEETSGYTYEQYF. Here the CDR3 DNA reads TGTGCCAGCGAAGAGACTAGCGGTTATACCTACGAGCAGTACTTC.

The rearrangement uses TRBV28 and TRBJ2-7; TRBD1 matches 7 bases. The junction had 10 bases not matched to a gene; V was cut back by 7 bases and J by 1 base. This CDR3 contains 15 residues. Germline CDR1 and CDR2: MDHEN and SYDVKM. CDR3 DNA sequence: TGTGCCAGCAAACCCGTAGACAGGGCATCCTACGAGCAGTACTTC. As protein: CASKPVDRASYEQYF.

This chain links TRBV7-9 with TRBJ1-6, with D uncertain. From germline, CDR1 is SEHNR and CDR2 FQNEAQ (reference sequence). The length of the CDR3 is 14 residues. V dropped 5 bases and J dropped 6 bases, with 11 bases sitting between them. CDR3 nucleotides: TGTGCCAGCAGCCCCGCCCAGCGTAATTCACCCCTCCACTTT. Translated: CASSPAQRNSPLHF.

The chain employs TRBV6-5 and TRBJ1-5; tentatively, D is TRBD1 (5 bases). The CDR3 runs 15 residues. The germline V and J ends were trimmed by 0 bases and 3 bases, with 9 bases remaining between them. Germline V gives CDR1 MNHEY, CDR2 SVGAGI. The CDR3 DNA follows: TGTGCCAGCAGTTACTCGGGCGGACACAATCAGCCCCAGCATTTT. Encoded protein: CASSYSGGHNQPQHF.

V is TRBV7-2 and J is TRBJ2-1, with D unresolved. From germline, CDR1 is SGHTA and CDR2 FQGNSA. The CDR3 loop spans 12 amino acids. The V end lost 1 base, the J end lost 9 bases, and 7 bases lay between the germline ends. CDR3 bases: TGTGCCAGCAGCTTAGAAGTTAGTGAGCAGTTCTTC. The encoded protein is CASSLEVSEQFF.

J is TRBJ2-7 and V is TRBV6-1, with 9 bases aligning to TRBD1. The CDR3 length is 15 residues. V shed 2 bases and J 0 bases; nucleotides not matched to a gene: 2. Per germline, CDR1 MNHNS and CDR2 SASEGT. CDR3 bases: TGTGCCAGCAGTGAACCGGGACAGGGCTCCTACGAGCAGTACTTC. It is translated as CASSEPGQGSYEQYF.

This chain connects TRBV2 to TRBJ1-1, with unresolved D. Germline values: CDR1 SNHLY, CDR2 FYNNEI. The CDR3 runs 15 residues. V was shortened by 8 bases and J by 1 base, with 17 bases between the two germline ends. CDR3 sequence (DNA): TGTGCCAGCCTTAGCGGGGAGGGAGGGAACACTGAAGCTTTCTTT. The encoded protein is CASLSGEGGNTEAFF.

J is TRBJ1-1 and V is TRBV19, with D possibly matching TRBD1 (5 bases). Trimming took 6 bases from V and 4 from J, leaving 18 bases between them. Germline CDR1 LNHDA, CDR2 SQIVND (reference sequence). This CDR3 is 15 amino acids long. The CDR3 bases are TGTGCCAGTAGACTCCAATGGTCCGGGGGCACTGAAGCTTTCTTT. It encodes CASRLQWSGGTEAFF. Filled out from reference TRBV19 and TRBJ1-1, the complete variable domain reads DGGITQSPKYLFRKEGQNVTLSCEQNLNHDAMYWYRQDPGQGLRLIYYSQIVNDFQKGDIAEGYSVSREKKESFPLTVTSAQKNPTAFYLCASRLQWSGGTEAFFGQGTRLTVV.

This chain uses TRBV7-9 with TRBJ2-5, with D possibly TRBD1 on 5 matching bases. V lost 1 base and J lost 7, with 7 bases in between. CDR1 SEHNR and CDR2 FQNEAQ come from the germline V gene (reference sequence). The CDR3 has 12 amino acids. CDR3 DNA: TGTGCCAGCAGCTTAGACCAGGGGACCCAGTACTTC. Translating it yields CASSLDQGTQYF.

V gene TRBV6-1 combines with J gene TRBJ1-3; TRBD1 aligns across 8 bases. The CDR3 length is 15 residues. The germline V gene has CDR1 MNHNS and CDR2 SASEGT. J lost 0 bases, V lost 6 bases, and 4 bases had no gene match. The CDR3 DNA reads as TGTGCCAGCAGGAGGGGACAGGACTCTGGAAACACCATATATTTT. Protein sequence: CASRRGQDSGNTIYF.

This clone was found once. This chain joins TRBV7-9 and TRBJ2-7; possibly TRBD1 for D (6 bases). Germline V gene sequence: CDR1 SEHNR, CDR2 FQNEAQ (reference sequence). The CDR3 consists of 14 residues. The germline V and J ends were trimmed by 5 bases and 2 bases, with 13 bases remaining between them. The CDR3 DNA is TGTGCCAGCAGCCCGCGACAGGATGCCTACGAGCAGTACTTC. Translation: CASSPRQDAYEQYF.

V gene TRBV27 combines with J gene TRBJ2-5, with no clear D. Germline CDR1 reads MNHEY; CDR2 reads SMNVEV (reference sequence). CDR3 length: 13 amino acids. Trimming took 2 bases from V and 0 from J, leaving 4 bases between them. In DNA form, the CDR3 reads TGTGCCAGCAGTTTAGTCTACCAAGAGACCCAGTACTTC. Protein sequence: CASSLVYQETQYF.

V is TRBV6-1 and J is TRBJ1-2, with a weak D call TRBD1 (6 bases). Germline CDR1 and CDR2: MNHNS and SASEGT. There are 14 residues in the CDR3. The V and J ends lost 8 bases and 7 bases respectively, with 20 bases between them. CDR3 region: CASGRYVGAGGYTF. The CDR3 nucleotides are TGTGCCAGCGGGCGCTATGTGGGGGCCGGTGGCTACACCTTC.

In nucleotides, the CDR3 is TGCGCCAGCAGCACAACTAGCGGGAACGCGGAGACCCAGTACTTC. Residues: CASSTTSGNAETQYF. The V gene is TRBV5-1, the J gene TRBJ2-5; 10 bases agree with TRBD2. Per germline, CDR1 SGHRS and CDR2 YFSETQ. After removal of 4 bases from V and 5 bases from J, the junction contained 8 bases not matched to a gene. The CDR3 runs 15 residues.